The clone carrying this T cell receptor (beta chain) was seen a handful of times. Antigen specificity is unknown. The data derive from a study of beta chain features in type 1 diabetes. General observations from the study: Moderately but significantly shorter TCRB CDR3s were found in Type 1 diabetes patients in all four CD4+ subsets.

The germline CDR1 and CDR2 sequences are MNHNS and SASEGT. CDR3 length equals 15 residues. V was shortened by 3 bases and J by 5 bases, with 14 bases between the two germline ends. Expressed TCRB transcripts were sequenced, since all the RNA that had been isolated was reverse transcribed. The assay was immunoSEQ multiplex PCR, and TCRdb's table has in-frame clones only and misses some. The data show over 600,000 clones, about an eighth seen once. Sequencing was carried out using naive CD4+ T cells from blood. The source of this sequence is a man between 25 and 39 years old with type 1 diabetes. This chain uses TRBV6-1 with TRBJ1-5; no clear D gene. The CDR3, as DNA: TGTGCCAGCAGTGACGAACAAGGCGGTCATCAGCCCCAGCATTTT. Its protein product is CASSDEQGGHQPQHF.